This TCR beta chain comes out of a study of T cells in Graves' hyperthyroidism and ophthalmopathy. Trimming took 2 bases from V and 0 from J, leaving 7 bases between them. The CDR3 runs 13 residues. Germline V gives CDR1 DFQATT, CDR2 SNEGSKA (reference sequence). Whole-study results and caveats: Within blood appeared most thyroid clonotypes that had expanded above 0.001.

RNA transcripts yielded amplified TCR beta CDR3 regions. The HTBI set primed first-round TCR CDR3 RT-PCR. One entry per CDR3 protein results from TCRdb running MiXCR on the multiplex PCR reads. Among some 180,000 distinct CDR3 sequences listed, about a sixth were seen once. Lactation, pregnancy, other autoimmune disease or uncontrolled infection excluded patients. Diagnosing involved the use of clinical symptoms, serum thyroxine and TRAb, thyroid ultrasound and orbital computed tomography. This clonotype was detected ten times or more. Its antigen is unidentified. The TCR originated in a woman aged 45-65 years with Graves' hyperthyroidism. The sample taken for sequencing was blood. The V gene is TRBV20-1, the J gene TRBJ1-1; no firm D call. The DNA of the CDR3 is TGCAGTGCTAGAAATACAGTGAACACTGAAGCTTTCTTT. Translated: CSARNTVNTEAFF.